This T cell receptor beta chain emerged from a study of blood T cell repertoires in COVID-19. Study details: Collection of acute and convalescent COVID-19 samples took place in the United States, Italy and Spain.

The CDR3 consists of 12 residues. CDR1 and CDR2 from the germline V gene are SNHLY and FYNNEI. V was trimmed by 4 bases and J by 11 bases, leaving 12 bases between them. Enrollees, about 18 to 89 years old, lived in 24 US areas. Assignments of participants to cohorts depended upon their own reported clinical history. The data were produced by immunoSEQ multiplex PCR, yet TCRdb's version contains in-frame clones alone and is incomplete. The profile covers about 430,000 clones, with 70% to 90% appearing a single time and roughly 1.4% taken by the ten largest. J is TRBJ1-5 and V is TRBV2, with D hard to call. Material for sequencing was PBMCs or T cells enriched from blood (not recorded which). The clonotype comes from a woman in her late teens or twenties who had been exposed to COVID-19. CDR3 sequence (DNA): TGTGCCAGCAGTGTAGCCGGACTAGCCCAGCATTTT. This translates into CASSVAGLAQHF. The whole variable domain, filled in from reference TRBV2 and TRBJ1-5, reads EPEVTQTPSHQVTQMGQEVILRCVPISNHLYFYWYRQILGQKVEFLVSFYNNEISEKSEIFDDQFSVERPDGSNFTLKIRSTKLEDSAMYFCASSVAGLAQHFGDGTRLSIL.